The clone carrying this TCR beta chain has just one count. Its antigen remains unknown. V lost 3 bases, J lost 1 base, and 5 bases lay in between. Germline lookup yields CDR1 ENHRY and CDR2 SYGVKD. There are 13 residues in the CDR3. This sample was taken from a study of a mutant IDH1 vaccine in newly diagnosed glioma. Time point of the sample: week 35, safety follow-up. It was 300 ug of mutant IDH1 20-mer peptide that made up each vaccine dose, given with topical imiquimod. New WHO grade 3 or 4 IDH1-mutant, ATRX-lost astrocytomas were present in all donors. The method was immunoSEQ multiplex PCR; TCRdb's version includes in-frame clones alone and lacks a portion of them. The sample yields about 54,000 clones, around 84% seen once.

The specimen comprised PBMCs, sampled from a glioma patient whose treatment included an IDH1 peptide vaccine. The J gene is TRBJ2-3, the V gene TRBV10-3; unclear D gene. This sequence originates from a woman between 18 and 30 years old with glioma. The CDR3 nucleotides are TGTGCCATCAGTGAACTCGGCACAGATACGCAGTATTTT. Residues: CAISELGTDTQYF.